These 27 T cell receptor beta chains originate from one sample sequenced in a study of patients and donors after allogeneic stem cell transplantation. In TCRdb, the RT-PCR reads were re-called with MiXCR into one record per CDR3 protein. The table records roughly 940,000 distinct CDR3 sequences, approximately 19% of them present only once. The sample was blood, either unsorted or a sorted T cell fraction (not recorded which). These receptors originate from a human donor who was either an allogeneic HSCT recipient or a stem cell or donor lymphocyte infusion donor (not recorded which). It is not recorded whose cells these are; they may come from a transplant donor.

The V gene is TRBV20-1, the J gene TRBJ2-5; 10 bases align to TRBD1. Germline CDR1 reads DFQATT; CDR2 reads SNEGSKA (reference sequence). CDR3 size: 14 residues. V trimming: 2 bases; J trimming: 4 bases; junction bases outside the gene matches: 4. The CDR3 spells CSARRTGGGETQYF. The CDR3 DNA sequence: TGCAGTGCTAGAAGGACAGGGGGGGGAGAGACCCAGTACTTC.

The chain employs TRBV20-1 and TRBJ2-5, with no clear D. Between the trimmed V and J ends, which lost 2 bases and 5 bases, there was a span of 21 bases. Germline V gives CDR1 DFQATT, CDR2 SNEGSKA (reference sequence). The CDR3 extends over 16 amino acids. The CDR3 bases are TGCAGTGCTAGATCCCCGCCGGGTACCTCCAGGGAGACCCAGTACTTC. Its protein product is CSARSPPGTSRETQYF.

The sample holds a few counts of this clonotype. The chain uses TRBV20-1 and TRBJ1-5; TRBD1 might be the D (6 bases). Trimming left V 6 bases short and J 3 bases short, with 15 bases between. The CDR3 runs 14 residues. Per the germline V gene, CDR1 is DFQATT and CDR2 is SNEGSKA (reference sequence). The CDR3 is CSAPQTGSNQPQHF. CDR3 bases: TGCAGTGCCCCCCAGACAGGCTCCAATCAGCCCCAGCATTTT.

The chain has TRBV11-2 and TRBJ1-3; 7 bases match TRBD1. Per germline, CDR1 SGHAT and CDR2 FQNNGV. J lost 4 bases, V lost 5 bases, and 8 bases had no gene match. The CDR3 has 15 amino acids. CDR3: CASSANRGPGNTIYF. The DNA of the CDR3 is TGTGCCAGCAGCGCTAACAGGGGTCCCGGAAACACCATATATTTT.

Only a few counts were recorded for this clonotype. This chain connects TRBV9 to TRBJ2-3, with D hard to call. The CDR3 covers 13 residues. Germline V gene data show CDR1 as SGDLS and CDR2 as YYNGEE. Trimming shortened V by 0 bases and J by 6 bases, and 8 bases separated the two germline ends. The CDR3 DNA is TGTGCCAGCAGCGTAGCCCAGCCTGATACGCAGTATTTT. Its translation: CASSVAQPDTQYF.

This rearrangement joins TRBV18 to TRBJ1-5; D uncertain. Between the trimmed V and J ends, which lost 6 bases and 6 bases, there was a span of 3 bases. The CDR3 extends over 10 amino acids. Looked up from germline, CDR1 is KGHSH and CDR2 is LQKENI. CDR3 coding DNA: TGTGCCAGCTCGTGTCAGCCCCAGCATTTT. This sequence encodes CASSCQPQHF. The full variable domain, its missing parts supplied by reference TRBV18 and TRBJ1-5, is NAGVMQNPRHLVRRRGQEARLRCSPMKGHSHVYWYRQLPEEGLKFMVYLQKENIIDESGMPKERFSAEFPKEGPSILRIQQVVRGDSAAYFCASSCQPQHFGDGTRLSIL.

The J gene is TRBJ2-5, the V gene TRBV5-4; no reliable D call. CDR1 is SGHNT and CDR2 is YYREEE in the germline V gene (reference sequence). V gave up 4 bases and J gave up 5 bases, with 9 bases separating them. The CDR3 runs 12 residues. CDR3 DNA: TGTGCCAGCAGCAGGATTGACGAGACCCAGTACTTC. Amino acids: CASSRIDETQYF.

The V call is TRBV18, the J call TRBJ2-3, with TRBD2 matching over 12 bases. This CDR3 has 17 residues. V dropped 5 bases and J dropped 0; count of bases not matched to a gene: 6. Germline V gene lookup returns CDR1 KGHSH and CDR2 LQKENI. CDR3 bases: TGTGCCAGCTCAAGGACTAGCGGGACGCTGAGCACAGATACGCAGTATTTT. It codes for CASSRTSGTLSTDTQYF.

This clonotype was observed a few times. The genes are TRBV7-2 and TRBJ2-7, with 14 bases aligning to TRBD2. CDR1 is SGHTA and CDR2 is FQGNSA in the germline V gene. The trim removed 5 bases at V and 5 bases at J, leaving 5 bases unmatched. This CDR3 contains 15 residues. This CDR3 reads CASSGRLAGGHEQYF. The CDR3 bases are TGTGCCAGCAGCGGGCGACTAGCGGGGGGGCACGAGCAGTACTTC.

The J gene is TRBJ1-1, the V gene TRBV12-3 or TRBV12-4, with D unresolved. Trimming stripped 2 bases from V and 1 base from J, with 8 bases between. The CDR3 has 14 residues. CDR3 sequence: CASSLNSRNTEAFF. The CDR3 nucleotides are TGTGCCAGCAGTTTAAACAGCCGGAACACTGAAGCTTTCTTT.

This sequence joins TRBV9 and TRBJ2-3, with TRBD2 matching 11 bases. J lost 4 bases, V lost 4 bases, and 8 bases had no gene match. CDR1 and CDR2 (germline): SGDLS, YYNGEE. This CDR3 is built from 16 residues. CDR3 residues: CASSLRLAGYADTQYF. The CDR3 DNA is TGTGCCAGCAGCCTCCGACTAGCGGGGTATGCAGATACGCAGTATTTT.

This chain links TRBV5-1 with TRBJ2-3; maybe TRBD1 (5 bases). This CDR3 has 17 amino acids. V was clipped by 1 base and J by 2 bases, with 17 bases between them. Per germline, CDR1 SGHRS and CDR2 YFSETQ. CDR3 loop: CASSLHRRTKYTDTQYF. For the CDR3, the DNA is TGCGCCAGCAGCTTGCATAGGCGGACAAAGTACACAGATACGCAGTATTTT.

This clonotype was seen a few times. The chain employs TRBV19 and TRBJ1-2; 7 bases agree with TRBD1. This CDR3 has 14 amino acids. V dropped 7 bases and J dropped 0; count of bases not matched to a gene: 5. Looked up from germline, CDR1 is LNHDA and CDR2 is SQIVND (reference sequence). The CDR3 DNA follows: TGTGCCAGTAAAAGGGACAGCTCTAACTATGGCTACACCTTC. This sequence encodes CASKRDSSNYGYTF.

This clonotype was observed a few times. The chain is built from TRBV24-1 and TRBJ2-3, with 7 bases matching TRBD2. Germline CDR1 and CDR2: KGHDR and SFDVKD. The V segment lost 2 bases and the J segment 0 bases; nucleotides outside the gene matches: 4. The CDR3 loop spans 16 amino acids. For the CDR3, the DNA is TGTGCCACCAGTGATTCGTATAGCGGGAGCACAGATACGCAGTATTTT. This gives the protein CATSDSYSGSTDTQYF.

The chain links TRBV9 to TRBJ1-1, with D possibly being TRBD1 (6 bases). V was cut by 4 bases and J by 11 bases, with 15 bases left in between. Germline V gene data show CDR1 as SGDLS and CDR2 as YYNGEE. The CDR3 length is 12 residues. CDR3: CASSKDSGAAFF. The CDR3 nucleotides read TGTGCCAGCAGCAAAGACTCAGGGGCGGCTTTCTTT.

This clonotype was detected a few times. The V gene is TRBV20-1, the J gene TRBJ2-1, with 10 bases aligning to TRBD2. This CDR3 comprises 16 residues. The J segment lost 8 bases and the V segment lost 0 bases, leaving 10 bases of the junction unmatched. CDR1 DFQATT and CDR2 SNEGSKA come from the germline V gene (reference sequence). For the CDR3, the DNA is TGCAGTGCTAGAGATCCGAGGAAGCGGGAGGGCGATGAGCAGTTCTTC. It codes for CSARDPRKREGDEQFF.

The genes are TRBV3-1 and TRBJ2-4, with no clear D. The CDR3 spans 18 residues. Germline V gene lookup returns CDR1 LGHDT and CDR2 YNNKEL (reference sequence). The V end was cut by 1 base, the J end by 0 bases, with 16 bases between. The CDR3 sequence: CASSQGPQTSLAKNIQYF. The CDR3 nucleotides read TGTGCCAGCAGCCAAGGCCCCCAGACATCCCTAGCCAAAAACATTCAGTACTTC. The full variable domain, completed using reference TRBV3-1 and TRBJ2-4, is DTAVSQTPKYLVTQMGNDKSIKCEQNLGHDTMYWYKQDSKKFLKIMFSYNNKELIINETVPNRFSPKSPDKAHLNLHINSLELGDSAVYFCASSQGPQTSLAKNIQYFGAGTRLSVL.

This rearrangement joins TRBV20-1 to TRBJ1-2; no definite D call. The CDR3 has 12 amino acids. CDR1 is DFQATT and CDR2 is SNEGSKA in the germline V gene (reference sequence). The V end was cut by 6 bases, the J end by 4 bases, with 12 bases between. The CDR3 DNA follows: TGCAGTGCCATGATAGGGATCTATGGCTACACCTTC. Amino acids: CSAMIGIYGYTF.

This chain joins TRBV20-1 and TRBJ1-5, with D perhaps matching TRBD1 (6 bases). Trimming shortened V by 5 bases and J by 7 bases, and 24 bases separated the two germline ends. Germline CDR1 reads DFQATT; CDR2 reads SNEGSKA (reference sequence). The CDR3 runs 16 residues. CDR3 sequence: CSARRGIGPGGQPQHF. Written as DNA, the CDR3 is TGCAGTGCTCGAAGGGGGATCGGGCCGGGGGGCCAGCCCCAGCATTTT.

The chain employs TRBV27 and TRBJ2-7; perhaps TRBD1 as D (5 bases). Trimming removed 2 bases from V and 0 bases from J, with 11 bases in between. The CDR3 covers 15 residues. Per germline, CDR1 MNHEY and CDR2 SMNVEV (reference sequence). The CDR3 protein is CASSLTAGSSYEQYF. Here the CDR3 DNA reads TGTGCCAGCAGTTTAACGGCAGGGTCCTCCTACGAGCAGTACTTC.

V and J are TRBV7-9 and TRBJ2-1; D is possibly TRBD1 (5 bases). Germline assignment: CDR1 SEHNR and CDR2 FQNEAQ (reference sequence). The CDR3 is 14 residues long. V was shortened by 1 base and J by 4 bases, with 8 bases between the two germline ends. This chain's CDR3 is CASSLETDYNEQFF. The CDR3 nucleotides are TGTGCCAGCAGCTTAGAGACAGATTACAATGAGCAGTTCTTC.

The rearrangement links TRBV6-5 to TRBJ2-1, with D perhaps matching TRBD1 (6 bases). Trimming pared 4 bases from V and 7 bases from J, leaving 20 bases between. The germline CDR1 and CDR2 sequences are MNHEY and SVGAGI. This CDR3 spans 16 amino acids. CDR3 region: CASSSHRQASGNEQFF. CDR3 nucleotides: TGTGCCAGCAGTTCCCATCGACAGGCCTCGGGGAATGAGCAGTTCTTC.

The genes are TRBV7-6 and TRBJ2-3; D unresolved. The V gene's germline CDR1 is SGHVS and CDR2 FNYEAQ. Deletions cut 4 bases from V and 7 bases from J, with 6 bases between. The CDR3 has 11 residues. The CDR3 region has the DNA TGTGCCAGCAGCTCCAAAAATACGCAGTATTTT. Encoded protein: CASSSKNTQYF.

This clonotype turned up a few times. V gene TRBV30 combines with J gene TRBJ1-3; perhaps TRBD1 as D (5 bases). The CDR3 consists of 17 residues. V lost 5 bases, J lost 0 bases, and 20 bases lay in between. Germline CDR1 and CDR2: GTSNPN and SVGIG (reference sequence). The CDR3 is CAWSSVRQPNSGNTIYF. The CDR3 region has the DNA TGTGCCTGGTCCTCCGTAAGACAGCCTAACTCTGGAAACACCATATATTTT.

The CDR3 sequence: CSARDGQFYNSPLHF. Here the CDR3 DNA reads TGCAGTGCTAGAGATGGACAGTTCTATAATTCACCCCTCCACTTT. This chain uses TRBV20-1 with TRBJ1-6; a possible D gene is TRBD1 (6 bases). V dropped 0 bases and J dropped 3 bases, with 9 bases sitting between them. Germline V CDR1 and CDR2: DFQATT, SNEGSKA (reference sequence). There are 15 residues in the CDR3.

V usage is TRBV7-2 and J usage is TRBJ2-7; 9 bases are shared with TRBD2. The CDR3 has 16 amino acids. V lost 5 bases and J lost 5; bases outside the gene matches: 13. Germline V gene sequence: CDR1 SGHTA, CDR2 FQGNSA. The CDR3 loop reads CASSAEGTSFRNEQYF. The CDR3 nucleotides are TGTGCCAGCAGCGCGGAGGGGACTAGCTTTAGGAACGAGCAGTACTTC.

This clonotype was found a few times. The chain combines TRBV20-1 with TRBJ2-3; TRBD2 aligns across 10 bases. The germline V gene encodes CDR1 DFQATT and CDR2 SNEGSKA (reference sequence). The CDR3 has 16 residues. J lost 0 bases, V lost 3 bases, and 6 bases had no gene match. This CDR3 reads CSARDGLAESTDTQYF. The CDR3 nucleotides are TGCAGTGCTAGGGACGGACTAGCGGAAAGCACAGATACGCAGTATTTT.